This TCR beta chain emerged from a study of shared clonotypes between healthy human individuals. Study details: Each donor's CD4 naive and CD4 memory cells filled three plates apiece, CD8 naive two, and CD8 memory one. Study-wide results and limits: In the sorted subsets, rarefaction showed sequencing was incomplete despite large depth. When naive CD4 clonotypes were compared across four donors, around 5% were shared.

Concerning this clone: What it recognizes is unknown.

Germline assignment: CDR1 SGDLS and CDR2 YYNGEE. The CDR3 sequence is 15 residues long. V lost 0 bases, J lost 6 bases, and 16 bases lay in between. Naive CD8 cells lacked CD45RO and underwent positive selection for CCR7, leaving out terminally differentiated effector memory CD45RA+ cells. Libraries were prepared by immunoSEQ multiplex PCR; TCRdb keeps only in-frame clonotypes and omits some of them. The sample carries around 2.1 million clones, 85% to 95% recorded once. The specimen sequenced was naive CD8+ T cells from PBMCs. J is TRBJ2-7 and V is TRBV9; no firm D call. The TCR comes from a man between 18 and 29 years old in good health. Some clones in this sample may be carry-over from other donors' samples. CDR3 nucleotides: TGTGCCAGCAGCGTAGAGACCGGATCAGTCGCCGAGCAGTACTTC. Translating gives CASSVETGSVAEQYF.